This TCR beta chain was sequenced for a study of cytomegalovirus exposure and HLA in healthy donors. The PCR had 60 Vbeta and 13 Jbeta primers. Here immunoSEQ multiplex PCR was the method, and the copy in TCRdb shows in-frame clones only, minus some. The sample lists 100,000 to 150,000 clones; roughly 79% were seen once. Germline V CDR1 and CDR2: LGHNT, FRNRAP. This CDR3 spans 12 amino acids. The sequence came from a boy aged 2 to 10 in good health and CMV-seronegative. The chain links TRBV12-5 to TRBJ1-5; D may be TRBD1 (5 bases). Sequences were obtained from PBMCs. CDR3 nucleotide sequence: TGTGCCTCGCAGGGAGGTTATCAGCCCCAGCATTTT. It yields the protein CASQGGYQPQHF.